This T cell receptor beta chain comes out of a study of identical twins. Study-level points and caveats: Beta clonotypes that were abundant in cord blood contained fewer insertions, a pattern absent from memory repertoires.

The germline V gene encodes CDR1 DFQATT and CDR2 SNEGSKA (reference sequence). CDR3 length equals 13 residues. V lost 7 bases and J 2 bases, leaving 13 bases between the germline ends. Concerning this clonotype itself: Antigen specificity is unknown.

MiXCR was run by TCRdb on the 5' RACE reads, yielding one entry per CDR3 protein. Among under 900,000 distinct CDR3 sequences listed, 9% to 15% were seen once. The data were also submitted as part of a second study, on yellow fever vaccine responses in identical twins. This second study notes: Reportedly, twins showed a vaccine T cell response that looked partly convergent and partly personalized.

The chain is built from TRBV20-1 and TRBJ2-3, with D uncertain. Sequenced material: PBMCs. The TCR originated in a young woman in good health. This CDR3 is CSGLELNTDTQYF. The CDR3 DNA reads TGCAGTGGGCTAGAGCTCAACACAGATACGCAGTATTTT.